This record concerns one TCR beta chain sequence. The antigen is undetermined. Per germline, CDR1 WSHSY and CDR2 SAAADI. The V and J ends lost 9 bases and 3 bases respectively, with 11 bases between them. CDR3 size: 12 residues. The data derive from a study of OX40 agonist ivuxolimab in advanced cancers. Systemic immunosuppression or autoimmune disease history was grounds to exclude patients. With baseline, cycle 4 day 1, and cycle 7 day 1 as timepoints, blood was sampled. Notes on the study in general: Low normalized clonal expansion also occurred in some nonresponding patients. Antigens targeted by the expanded peripheral T cells were not determined.

The repertoire was sequenced with immunoSEQ multiplex PCR; TCRdb's copy has only in-frame clones and lacks some. The sample lists about 50,000 clones, 70% to 85% seen once, with over 1.3% in the top ten. The chain couples TRBV10-2 to TRBJ2-5, with a weak D call TRBD1 (6 bases). The sequenced sample was CD4+ or CD8+ T cells sorted from blood, obtained in a trial of the OX40 agonist ivuxolimab. The receptor was derived from an adult with an advanced solid tumor such as melanoma, head and neck, liver or kidney cancer. The CDR3 spells CASRQVEETQYF. CDR3 nucleotides: TGCGCCAGTCGACAGGTAGAAGAGACCCAGTACTTC.